This note documents a single T cell receptor beta chain sequence. Its target is unknown. This entry belongs to a study of T cell responses to AZD1222 COVID-19 vaccine. Generated by immunoSEQ multiplex PCR, the TCRdb table keeps only in-frame clones and is missing some. The table has approximately 130,000 clones, approximately 90% seen once; the top ten hold roughly a tenth. It was second doses at about 4 or about 12 weeks that were pooled. Study outcomes and limitations: Spike as a whole was targeted by vaccine-associated CD4 TCRs, dominant at 160-218 and 743-854.

The CDR3 has 17 amino acids. CDR1 is SGDLS and CDR2 is YYNGEE in the germline V gene. Trimming at V came to 0 bases and at J to 5 bases, leaving 10 bases not matched to a gene. The chain recombines TRBV9 with TRBJ1-4; 7 positions agree with TRBD1. The sequencing used peripheral blood, collected 28 days after the second AZD1222 dose. The source is an adult who received the AZD1222 COVID-19 vaccine. The CDR3 bases are TGTGCCAGCAGCGTAGCCCCTACAGGGGCGGAAAATGAAAAACTGTTTTTT. Translation: CASSVAPTGAENEKLFF.